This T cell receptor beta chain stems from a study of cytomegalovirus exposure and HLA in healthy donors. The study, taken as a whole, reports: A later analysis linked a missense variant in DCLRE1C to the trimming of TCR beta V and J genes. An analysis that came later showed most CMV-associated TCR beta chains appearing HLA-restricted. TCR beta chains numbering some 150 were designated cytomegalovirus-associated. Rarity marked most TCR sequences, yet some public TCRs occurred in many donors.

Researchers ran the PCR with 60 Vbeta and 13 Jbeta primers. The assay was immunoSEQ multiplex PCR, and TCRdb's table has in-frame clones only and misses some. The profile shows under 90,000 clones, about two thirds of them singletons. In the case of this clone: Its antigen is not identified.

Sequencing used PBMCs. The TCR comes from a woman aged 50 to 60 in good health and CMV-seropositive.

CDR3: CASSWTSGGVYNEQFF. CDR3 DNA: TGTGCCAGCAGTTGGACTAGCGGGGGGGTTTACAATGAGCAGTTCTTC. V gene TRBV27 combines with J gene TRBJ2-1; TRBD2 matches at 15 bases. J lost 4 bases, V lost 4 bases, and 2 bases had no gene match. This CDR3 has 16 residues. Germline V lookup: CDR1 MNHEY, CDR2 SMNVEV (reference sequence).